A single sample is the source of the 21 T cell receptor beta chains below, sequenced in a study of blood T cell repertoires in COVID-19. Repertoires were generated with immunoSEQ multiplex PCR, while TCRdb's copy carries only in-frame clones and drops some. The profile shows 80,000 to 100,000 clones, over 70% of them singletons. The sample comprised peripheral blood. All receptors come from a man aged 60 to 75 with acute or convalescent COVID-19.

The chain is built from TRBV5-5 and TRBJ2-7, with 7 bases lining up with TRBD2. The CDR3 contains 14 residues. Germline V gene data show CDR1 as SGHKS and CDR2 as YYEKEE (reference sequence). Unmatched junction bases numbered 3, after V lost 0 bases and J lost 3 bases. The CDR3 sequence is CASSLVPSGYEQYF. CDR3 bases: TGTGCCAGCAGCTTGGTCCCTAGCGGCTACGAGCAGTACTTC.

The gene calls are TRBV15 and TRBJ2-7; 7 bases are shared with TRBD2. J was trimmed by 4 bases and V by 0 bases; bases with no gene match: 6. Germline V CDR1 and CDR2: LNHNV, YYDKDF (reference sequence). The CDR3 extends over 15 amino acids. The CDR3 DNA reads as TGTGCCACCAGCAGAGAAGCGGGACCCCTGTACGAGCAGTACTTC. This sequence encodes CATSREAGPLYEQYF.

There are a few counts of this clone. The chain's CDR3 is CASSYSGQGGNQPQHF. As DNA, the CDR3 is TGTGCCAGCAGTTACTCGGGGCAGGGGGGCAATCAGCCCCAGCATTTT. The chain couples TRBV6-6 to TRBJ1-5; 7 bases line up with TRBD1. The CDR3 is 16 residues long. V lost 0 bases to trimming and J lost 2 bases; unmatched junction nucleotides: 4. Per the germline V gene, CDR1 is MNHNY and CDR2 is SVGAGI (reference sequence).

V is TRBV5-6 and J is TRBJ1-2, with D unclear. V was clipped by 0 bases and J by 3 bases, with 15 bases between them. The CDR3 is made up of 16 amino acids. Germline-derived CDR1 and CDR2 are SGHDT and YYEEEE. The CDR3 region is CASSLAAIEVDYGYTF. The CDR3, as DNA: TGTGCCAGCAGCTTGGCGGCTATCGAGGTCGACTATGGCTACACCTTC.

This chain uses TRBV28 with TRBJ2-1; 10 positions match TRBD1. Germline lookup yields CDR1 MDHEN and CDR2 SYDVKM. Trimming removed 6 bases from V and 4 bases from J; junction bases left unmatched: 6. The CDR3 contains 15 residues. This CDR3 reads CASSLTGGKYNEQFF. As DNA, the CDR3 is TGTGCCAGCAGCTTGACAGGGGGCAAGTACAATGAGCAGTTCTTC.

The chain is built from TRBV7-9 and TRBJ1-6, with D hard to call. V lost 0 bases and J lost 0, with 12 bases in between. Germline values: CDR1 SEHNR, CDR2 FQNEAQ (reference sequence). This CDR3 has 18 residues. Here the CDR3 reads CASSLAPRSSSYNSPLHF. The DNA of the CDR3 is TGTGCCAGCAGCTTAGCCCCGCGCTCGAGCTCCTATAATTCACCCCTCCACTTT.

The chain joins TRBV28 to TRBJ2-6, with a possible D match to TRBD1 (7 bases). This CDR3 contains 17 residues. Germline values: CDR1 MDHEN, CDR2 SYDVKM. V lost 6 bases, J lost 1 base, and 16 bases lay in between. For the CDR3, the DNA is TGTGCCAGCAGCGGGGGACCGACAGGGTCTGGGGCCAACGTCCTGACTTTC. Translating gives CASSGGPTGSGANVLTF.

This clone has more than one count but fewer than ten. For the CDR3, the DNA is TGTGCCAGCTCACAACAGGGTTATAACACTGAAGCTTTCTTT. Translated, it gives CASSQQGYNTEAFF. The chain employs TRBV18 and TRBJ1-1, with D possibly being TRBD1 (6 bases). This CDR3 is built from 14 residues. Germline V gives CDR1 KGHSH, CDR2 LQKENI. V was trimmed by 4 bases and J by 2 bases, leaving 11 bases between them.

The J gene is TRBJ1-3, the V gene TRBV5-1; 8 nucleotides match TRBD1. V shed 5 bases and J 8 bases; nucleotides not matched to a gene: 9. Germline assignment: CDR1 SGHRS and CDR2 YFSETQ. This CDR3 contains 14 residues. CDR3 nucleotide sequence: TGCGCCAGCAGACCCGGACAGGGAATACACACCATATATTTT. Its translation is CASRPGQGIHTIYF.

The chain links TRBV10-3 to TRBJ2-7; TRBD2 agrees at 13 bases. In germline, CDR1 is ENHRY, CDR2 SYGVKD. This CDR3 spans 15 amino acids. With 7 bases clipped from V and 5 bases from J, the junction kept 8 bases outside the gene matches. The chain's CDR3 is CAITSTSGRYNEQYF. The DNA for the CDR3 is TGTGCCATCACCTCGACTAGCGGGAGGTACAACGAGCAGTACTTC.

DNA of the CDR3: TGTGCCAGCAGCGTAGCGGGCAGGGCGGCTGGCTACACCTTC. It yields the protein CASSVAGRAAGYTF. The chain recombines TRBV9 with TRBJ1-2, with D possibly TRBD1 on 5 matching bases. Germline-derived CDR1 and CDR2 are SGDLS and YYNGEE. This CDR3 spans 14 amino acids. With 0 bases removed from V and 7 bases from J, the gap between germline ends came to 13 bases. Variable domain in full (rest from reference TRBV9 and TRBJ1-2): DSGVTQTPKHLITATGQRVTLRCSPRSGDLSVYWYQQSLDQGLQFLIQYYNGEERAKGNILERFSAQQFPDLHSELNLSSLELGDSALYFCASSVAGRAAGYTFGSGTRLTVV.

The V and J genes are TRBV2 and TRBJ2-1; TRBD2 aligns across 12 bases. This CDR3 contains 17 residues. Germline V CDR1 and CDR2: SNHLY, FYNNEI. J gave up 4 bases and V 5 bases, and 9 bases lay outside the gene matches. The CDR3 here is CASSRGTSGGTYNEQFF. The CDR3 bases are TGTGCCAGCAGTCGGGGTACTAGCGGGGGGACGTACAATGAGCAGTTCTTC.

The chain couples TRBV5-1 to TRBJ2-2; D is uncertain. The length of the CDR3 is 14 residues. Germline V lookup: CDR1 SGHRS, CDR2 YFSETQ. Trimming shortened V by 4 bases and J by 2 bases, and 9 bases separated the two germline ends. The CDR3 DNA follows: TGCGCCAGCAGCCGAGCCGCAAACACCGGGGAGCTGTTTTTT. Its translation: CASSRAANTGELFF.

This chain links TRBV3-1 (or the pseudogene TRBV3-2) with TRBJ2-1; the D gene is possibly TRBD2 (6 bases). This CDR3 contains 16 residues. Trimming left V 2 bases short and J 0 bases short, with 11 bases between. Looked up from germline, CDR1 is LGHDT and CDR2 is YNNKEL (reference sequence). The CDR3 DNA reads TGTGCCAGCAGCCAACTAGCCGGGAGCTCCTACAATGAGCAGTTCTTC. It translates to CASSQLAGSSYNEQFF.

The V call is TRBV5-1, the J call TRBJ1-1, with a possible D match to TRBD1 (6 bases). The CDR3 contains 14 residues. From germline, CDR1 is SGHRS and CDR2 YFSETQ. V lost 1 base and J lost 4, with 11 bases in between. CDR3 in amino acids: CASSLMGAVTEAFF. In nucleotides, the CDR3 is TGCGCCAGCAGCTTGATGGGGGCTGTCACTGAAGCTTTCTTT.

The chain links TRBV18 to TRBJ2-5; maybe TRBD2 (5 bases). Deletions cut 4 bases from V and 4 bases from J, with 16 bases between. The germline gives CDR1 KGHSH, CDR2 LQKENI. The CDR3 covers 15 residues. CDR3 bases: TGTGCCAGCTCACAAGGACGGGCGGGTGGAGAGACCCAGTACTTC. Protein sequence: CASSQGRAGGETQYF. Together with reference TRBV18 and TRBJ2-5, the CDR3 gives the full variable domain: NAGVMQNPRHLVRRRGQEARLRCSPMKGHSHVYWYRQLPEEGLKFMVYLQKENIIDESGMPKERFSAEFPKEGPSILRIQQVVRGDSAAYFCASSQGRAGGETQYFGPGTRLLVL.

The sample holds a few counts of this clone. This chain joins TRBV28 and TRBJ1-2; D is perhaps TRBD1 (5 bases). Germline-derived CDR1 and CDR2 are MDHEN and SYDVKM. The CDR3 loop spans 13 amino acids. The germline V and J ends were trimmed by 4 bases and 4 bases, with 10 bases remaining between them. The CDR3 DNA sequence: TGTGCCAGCAGTTCGTGGGGGGTCTATGGCTACACCTTC. Translation gives CASSSWGVYGYTF.

V gene TRBV19 combines with J gene TRBJ2-6, with 7 bases lining up with TRBD1. The V gene end was trimmed by 1 base and the J gene end by 0 bases; junction bases not matched to a gene: 6. The CDR3 runs to 18 residues. Germline loops: CDR1 LNHDA, CDR2 SQIVND (reference sequence). CDR3 in DNA: TGTGCCAGTAGTATAGGGGGACAGACGAACTCTGGGGCCAACGTCCTGACTTTC. This gives the protein CASSIGGQTNSGANVLTF. The whole variable domain, remainder taken from reference TRBV19 and TRBJ2-6, is DGGITQSPKYLFRKEGQNVTLSCEQNLNHDAMYWYRQDPGQGLRLIYYSQIVNDFQKGDIAEGYSVSREKKESFPLTVTSAQKNPTAFYLCASSIGGQTNSGANVLTFGAGSRLTVL.

The sample holds a few counts of this clone. In DNA, the CDR3 is TGTGCCAGCAGCCGGACAGCGCTATACCAAGAGACCCAGTACTTC. It codes for CASSRTALYQETQYF. V is TRBV5-4 and J is TRBJ2-5, with D tentatively TRBD1 (6 bases). V was trimmed by 4 bases and J by 0 bases, leaving 13 bases between them. Germline V gene lookup returns CDR1 SGHNT and CDR2 YYREEE (reference sequence). The CDR3 sequence is 15 residues long. Looking up the rest from reference TRBV5-4 and TRBJ2-5 gives the full variable domain: ETGVTQSPTHLIKTRGQQVTLRCSSQSGHNTVSWYQQALGQGPQFIFQYYREEENGRGNFPPRFSGLQFPNYSSELNVNALELDDSALYLCASSRTALYQETQYFGPGTRLLVL.

This chain links TRBV2 with TRBJ2-1, with 10 nucleotides matching TRBD2. J lost 9 bases, V lost 9 bases, and 14 bases had no gene match. CDR1 SNHLY and CDR2 FYNNEI come from the germline V gene. The CDR3 extends over 15 amino acids. The CDR3 loop is CASSPSGGYVAEQFF. CDR3 nucleotides: TGTGCCAGTAGCCCTAGCGGGGGCTACGTCGCTGAGCAGTTCTTC.

Only one count was recorded for this clone. The rearrangement links TRBV19 to TRBJ2-1, with 9 bases that match TRBD1. CDR3 length: 14 amino acids. CDR1 and CDR2 from the germline V gene are LNHDA and SQIVND (reference sequence). The V gene end was trimmed by 3 bases and the J gene end by 4 bases; junction bases not matched to a gene: 1. Here the CDR3 DNA reads TGTGCCAGTAGTATCGGACAGGGGTACAATGAGCAGTTCTTC. This translates into CASSIGQGYNEQFF.